These 11 T cell receptor beta chains came from one sample sequenced in a study of blood T cell repertoires in COVID-19. Profiled with immunoSEQ multiplex PCR; TCRdb holds only in-frame clones, not every one. The sample carries around 80,000 clones, approximately 80% recorded once. Sequenced: peripheral blood. The receptors here all came from a man between 45 and 60 years old with COVID-19, enrolled during active disease.

The chain links TRBV2 to TRBJ1-5; D not resolved. Germline CDR1 SNHLY, CDR2 FYNNEI. The CDR3 has 13 residues. V was pared by 6 bases and J by 4 bases, with 10 bases between. The CDR3 nucleotides are TGTGCCAGCAGCAGGCAGTTGAATCAGCCCCAGCATTTT. It codes for CASSRQLNQPQHF. Looking up the rest from reference TRBV2 and TRBJ1-5 gives the full variable domain: EPEVTQTPSHQVTQMGQEVILRCVPISNHLYFYWYRQILGQKVEFLVSFYNNEISEKSEIFDDQFSVERPDGSNFTLKIRSTKLEDSAMYFCASSRQLNQPQHFGDGTRLSIL.

This clone was detected ten times or more. V usage is TRBV6-4 and J usage is TRBJ2-3, with 10 bases lining up with TRBD2. Germline loops: CDR1 MRHNA, CDR2 SNTAGT. This CDR3 has 15 residues. V lost 4 bases to trimming and J lost 5 bases; unmatched junction nucleotides: 6. CDR3 DNA sequence: TGTGCCAGCAGTGTGGAGCGGGAGGGCGTAGATACGCAGTATTTT. This gives the protein CASSVEREGVDTQYF.

The chain couples TRBV19 to TRBJ2-2, with 7 positions matching TRBD2. V trimming: 7 bases; J trimming: 2 bases; junction bases outside the gene matches: 7. CDR3 size: 15 residues. Germline values: CDR1 LNHDA, CDR2 SQIVND (reference sequence). The CDR3 DNA reads as TGTGCCAGTATCCCGAGCGGGACTAACACCGGGGAGCTGTTTTTT. This gives the protein CASIPSGTNTGELFF. Looking up the rest from reference TRBV19 and TRBJ2-2 gives the full variable domain: DGGITQSPKYLFRKEGQNVTLSCEQNLNHDAMYWYRQDPGQGLRLIYYSQIVNDFQKGDIAEGYSVSREKKESFPLTVTSAQKNPTAFYLCASIPSGTNTGELFFGEGSRLTVL.

V gene TRBV14 combines with J gene TRBJ2-1, with 11 bases lining up with TRBD2. The CDR3 spans 17 residues. CDR1 is SGHDN, CDR2 FVKESK, per germline. Trimming cost V 3 bases and J 5 bases; bases outside gene matches: 9. The CDR3 loop is CASSHGRLAGLDNEQFF. CDR3 nucleotide sequence: TGTGCCAGCAGCCACGGGCGACTAGCGGGACTTGACAATGAGCAGTTCTTC. The whole variable domain, filled in from reference TRBV14 and TRBJ2-1, reads EAGVTQFPSHSVIEKGQTVTLRCDPISGHDNLYWYRRVMGKEIKFLLHFVKESKQDESGMPNNRFLAERTGGTYSTLKVQPAELEDSGVYFCASSHGRLAGLDNEQFFGPGTRLTVL.

V and J are TRBV4-3 and TRBJ2-1; 13 bases align to TRBD2. V shed 4 bases, J shed 7 bases, and the junction held 7 bases outside the gene matches. Germline loops: CDR1 LGHNA, CDR2 YSLEER. The CDR3 runs to 16 residues. The CDR3 loop is CASSLELAGGSNEQFF. The CDR3 bases are TGCGCCAGCAGCCTAGAACTAGCGGGAGGGAGTAATGAGCAGTTCTTC.

The gene calls are TRBV3-1 (or the pseudogene TRBV3-2) and TRBJ2-3, with TRBD2 as a possible D gene (5 bases). V was trimmed by 0 bases and J by 2 bases, leaving 12 bases between them. Germline V gene data show CDR1 as LGHDT and CDR2 as YNNKEL (reference sequence). This CDR3 has 16 residues. The CDR3 sequence is CASSQDLGRVTDTQYF. The CDR3 region has the DNA TGTGCCAGCAGCCAAGATTTAGGGCGGGTCACAGATACGCAGTATTTT.

V gene TRBV2 combines with J gene TRBJ1-1; D is unresolved. V was pared by 5 bases and J by 1 base, with 8 bases between. The CDR3 sequence is 13 residues long. Germline assignment: CDR1 SNHLY and CDR2 FYNNEI. The CDR3 bases are TGTGCCAGCAGTACCTACGGGAACACTGAAGCTTTCTTT. Amino acids: CASSTYGNTEAFF.

The rearrangement joins TRBV7-3 to TRBJ2-7, with a possible D match to TRBD1 (5 bases). This CDR3 has 14 amino acids. V shed 0 bases and J shed 7 bases, with 13 bases lying between them. Per the germline V gene, CDR1 is SGHTA and CDR2 is FQGTGA. This CDR3 is CASSLTFGAREQYF. The CDR3 DNA is TGTGCCAGCAGCTTAACGTTTGGGGCTCGGGAGCAGTACTTC. Complete variable domain (other parts from reference TRBV7-3 and TRBJ2-7): GAGVSQTPSNKVTEKGKYVELRCDPISGHTALYWYRQSLGQGPEFLIYFQGTGAADDSGLPNDRFFAVRPEGSVSTLKIQRTERGDSAVYLCASSLTFGAREQYFGPGTRLTVT.

The V call is TRBV3-1 (or the pseudogene TRBV3-2), the J call TRBJ1-2, with no clear D. The CDR3 runs 13 residues. V lost 1 base to trimming and J lost 3 bases, with 6 bases between them. The germline CDR1 and CDR2 sequences are LGHDT and YNNKEL (reference sequence). CDR3 sequence reads: CASSQGRDYGYTF. As DNA, the CDR3 is TGTGCCAGCAGCCAAGGGCGGGACTATGGCTACACCTTC.

This clone showed up just once. This sequence joins TRBV7-2 and TRBJ2-5; 7 nucleotides line up with TRBD2. V lost 2 bases, J lost 4 bases, and 13 bases stayed unmatched. The CDR3 loop spans 17 amino acids. Germline CDR1 SGHTA, CDR2 FQGNSA. CDR3 protein: CASSLLGISAGLETQYF. CDR3 DNA: TGTGCCAGCAGCTTATTGGGAATCTCAGCGGGACTAGAGACCCAGTACTTC.

The V and J genes are TRBV10-3 and TRBJ2-7; 9 bases map to TRBD1. Trimming at V came to 0 bases and at J to 3 bases, leaving 0 bases not matched to a gene. Germline values: CDR1 ENHRY, CDR2 SYGVKD. The CDR3 is 14 residues long. In nucleotides, the CDR3 is TGTGCCATCAGTGAGTCGGGACAGGGCTACGAGCAGTACTTC. Translating it yields CAISESGQGYEQYF.